Reported below is one TCR beta chain. What it recognizes is unknown. TCRdb's table, derived via immunoSEQ multiplex PCR, lists solely in-frame clones and lacks some. Of 120,000 to 150,000 clones listed, 75% to 95% are singletons. This sample is drawn from a study of T cell responses to AZD1222 COVID-19 vaccine. The CDR3 is 14 residues long. V lost 5 bases and J 9 bases, leaving 17 bases between the germline ends. In germline, CDR1 is LNHNV, CDR2 YYDKDF (reference sequence). Regarding the study as a whole: Without day 14 samples, only post-peak T cell repertoires were studied. Baseline seropositives among AZD1222 recipients totaled only six or seven.

This sequence originates from an adult in good health. This chain links TRBV15 with TRBJ2-1; D is unresolved. Sample: peripheral blood, taken on day 0 of MenACWY control vaccination. The CDR3 nucleotides are TGTGCCACCAGCGCATCGAGGCTCCGGGCTGAGCAGTTCTTC. Its translation is CATSASRLRAEQFF.